One sample yielded the 13 T cell receptor beta chains listed below, sequenced in a study of regulatory T cells in long-lasting Graves disease. Sample time point: newly diagnosed GD, antithyroid drugs for less than 3 months. The TCR library was made from RNA that had been extracted from PBMCs in TRIzol. Both iRepertoire HTBI primers and Arm-PCR of CDR3 regions were used to build the TCR beta libraries. MiXCR, run by TCRdb on the multiplex PCR reads, gives a single entry per CDR3 protein. The sample has around 320,000 distinct CDR3 sequences; roughly a sixth are singletons. A further study also used this sample, focusing on T cells in Graves' hyperthyroidism and ophthalmopathy.

The sequenced sample was peripheral blood mononuclear cells (PBMCs), obtained at new diagnosis, from a patient treated with antithyroid drugs. These TCRs come from a man aged 35 to 55 with Graves disease.

This clonotype was seen many times. The chain's CDR3 is CASSLVKLSGGFYNEQFF. In DNA form, the CDR3 reads TGTGCCAGCAGCTTAGTGAAACTTAGCGGGGGTTTCTACAATGAGCAGTTCTTC. The chain carries TRBV7-8 and TRBJ2-1; 9 nucleotides agree with TRBD2. The germline CDR1 and CDR2 sequences are SGHVS and FQNEAQ. The CDR3 sequence is 18 residues long. Germline trimming cut 1 base from V and 3 bases from J; bases unmatched to any gene: 10. The variable domain in full, completed from reference TRBV7-8 and TRBJ2-1, reads GAGVSQSPRYKVAKRGQDVALRCDPISGHVSLFWYQQALGQGPEFLTYFQNEAQLDKSGLPSDRFFAERPEGSVSTLKIQRTQQEDSAVYLCASSLVKLSGGFYNEQFFGPGTRLTVL.

The sample holds a few counts of this clonotype. This rearrangement joins TRBV6-1 to TRBJ2-2, with 15 bases identical to TRBD2. The CDR3 runs to 18 residues. V trimming: 7 bases; J trimming: 4 bases; junction bases outside the gene matches: 10. Germline-derived CDR1 and CDR2 are MNHNS and SASEGT. CDR3 loop: CASNHVGLAGGTTGELFF. CDR3 bases: TGTGCCAGCAACCACGTGGGACTAGCGGGGGGTACCACCGGGGAGCTGTTTTTT.

This clonotype was seen repeatedly, ten times or more. The V and J genes are TRBV28 and TRBJ2-5; TRBD1 matches 9 bases. The CDR3 contains 14 residues. Germline-derived CDR1 and CDR2 are MDHEN and SYDVKM. The V and J ends lost 6 bases and 5 bases, in that order; junction bases with no gene match: 7. The CDR3 nucleotides read TGTGCCAGCAGCTCTACAGGGGGCCGGGAGACCCAGTACTTC. It is translated as CASSSTGGRETQYF.

The rearrangement joins TRBV10-3 to TRBJ2-1, with 14 positions matching TRBD2. V lost 0 bases and J lost 8; bases outside the gene matches: 18. Germline CDR1 and CDR2: ENHRY and SYGVKD. The CDR3 spans 21 residues. The CDR3: CAISESKKGGLAGEFSDEQFF. As DNA, the CDR3 is TGTGCCATCAGTGAGTCGAAAAAGGGGGGACTAGCGGGAGAATTTAGCGATGAGCAGTTCTTC.

The rearrangement uses TRBV5-1 and TRBJ2-1; D is perhaps TRBD2 (5 bases). CDR3 length equals 16 residues. Germline assignment: CDR1 SGHRS and CDR2 YFSETQ. V lost 8 bases, J lost 4 bases, and 22 bases lay in between. The CDR3 bases are TGCGCCAGAGAATTTTGTCTCAACGGGGAATACAATGAGCAGTTCTTC. It codes for CAREFCLNGEYNEQFF.

Only a few counts were recorded for this clonotype. The V gene is TRBV10-3, the J gene TRBJ2-5; no clear D. The germline V gene encodes CDR1 ENHRY and CDR2 SYGVKD. Trimming left V 5 bases short and J 5 bases short, with 6 bases between. This CDR3 region has 11 residues. CDR3: CAISWAETQYF. As DNA, the CDR3 is TGTGCCATCAGTTGGGCGGAGACCCAGTACTTC.

This clonotype was observed at least ten times. The chain recombines TRBV7-9 with TRBJ2-3; no clear D. The CDR3 length is 13 residues. V gave up 6 bases and J gave up 4 bases, with 11 bases separating them. Germline CDR1 and CDR2: SEHNR and FQNEAQ (reference sequence). The CDR3 DNA reads as TGTGCCAGCAGGTTGTTTGGTGCAGATACGCAGTATTTT. This codes for CASRLFGADTQYF.

The gene calls are TRBV9 and TRBJ1-6, with 7 nucleotides matching TRBD1. Per the germline V gene, CDR1 is SGDLS and CDR2 is YYNGEE. V lost 3 bases to trimming and J lost 1 base; unmatched junction nucleotides: 1. The CDR3 consists of 15 residues. The DNA for the CDR3 is TGTGCCAGCAGCGCAGGGGGTTCCTATAATTCACCCCTCCACTTT. Amino acids: CASSAGGSYNSPLHF.

This chain links TRBV6-5 with TRBJ2-3, with D perhaps being TRBD1 or TRBD2 (5 bases each). CDR3 length: 12 residues. The germline V gene has CDR1 MNHEY and CDR2 SVGAGI. V was cut by 2 bases and J by 8 bases, with 8 bases left in between. CDR3 nucleotide sequence: TGTGCCAGCAGTTACGGGGCGGGTACGCAGTATTTT. It translates to CASSYGAGTQYF.

This clonotype was observed a handful of times. This rearrangement joins TRBV6-5 to TRBJ2-2; a possible D gene is TRBD1 (5 bases). The CDR3 is 14 residues long. Trimming took 2 bases from V and 1 from J, leaving 5 bases between them. Germline V gene sequence: CDR1 MNHEY, CDR2 SVGAGI. This chain's CDR3 is CASSYDRNTGELFF. DNA of the CDR3: TGTGCCAGCAGTTACGACAGGAACACCGGGGAGCTGTTTTTT.

V usage is TRBV27 and J usage is TRBJ1-6, with TRBD1 matching over 8 bases. Trimming at V came to 6 bases and at J to 7 bases, leaving 5 bases not matched to a gene. The length of the CDR3 is 14 residues. Germline loops: CDR1 MNHEY, CDR2 SMNVEV (reference sequence). The CDR3 region has the DNA TGTGCCAGCAGCGGGGCAGGGGGCAATTCACCCCTCCACTTT. Its translation is CASSGAGGNSPLHF.

About this clonotype: This may arise from a read error, as a much more abundant clone is one base away. This chain uses TRBV7-3 with TRBJ1-5, with a possible D match to TRBD1 (5 bases). The CDR3 spans 16 residues. Germline V gene lookup returns CDR1 SGHTA and CDR2 FQGTGA. In DNA, the CDR3 is TGTGCCAGCAGACTAGGGGTAGGGCAGGGCAGGCAGCCCCGGCATTTT. Its protein is CASRLGVGQGRQPRHF. Looking up the rest from reference TRBV7-3 and TRBJ1-5 gives the full variable domain: GAGVSQTPSNKVTEKGKYVELRCDPISGHTALYWYRQSLGQGPEFLIYFQGTGAADDSGLPNDRFFAVRPEGSVSTLKIQRTERGDSAVYLCASRLGVGQGRQPRHFGDGTRLSIL.

This clonotype came up many times. The chain couples TRBV6-1 to TRBJ2-3, with D possibly TRBD2 on 5 matching bases. The CDR3 is made up of 14 amino acids. Trimming removed 8 bases from V and 1 base from J, with 13 bases in between. The germline V gene encodes CDR1 MNHNS and CDR2 SASEGT. CDR3 in amino acids: CASRGRGRTDTQYF. CDR3 coding DNA: TGTGCCAGCCGCGGTCGAGGGCGCACAGATACGCAGTATTTT.